This TCR beta chain was captured in a study of persistence of HIV-infected CD4 T cells. Study-level background: The sample holds CD4+ T cells responsive to CMV or HIV-1 Gag. Median time on suppressive ART was more than seven years. General study results and limits: Antigen-responding cells were enriched for degenerate expanded CDR3beta sequences.

CDR1 and CDR2 from the germline V gene are LNHDA and SQIVND (reference sequence). The CDR3 totals 15 residues. Unmatched junction bases numbered 7, after V lost 3 bases and J lost 3 bases. The stimulus was an HIV-1 Gag 15-mer peptide pool, 0.9 to 1 ug/peptide/mL. Sorted nonresponding memory CD4+ T cells were CD40L-negative, CD69-negative, CD45RO-high. In the case of this clone: No antigen is known for it.

Sequencing used immunoSEQ version 4 in survey mode. Method: immunoSEQ multiplex PCR; TCRdb's copy keeps in-frame clones and lacks some. The table shows some 58,000 clones, with over 60% occurring only once. The gene calls are TRBV19 and TRBJ2-7, with TRBD1 matching 8 bases. Source: CD4+ T cells sorted from PBMCs after roughly 18-hour stimulation, taken from a patient who received antiretroviral therapy. This sequence was found in an adult man with HIV who was CMV-seropositive. CDR3 in DNA: TGTGCCAGTAGTATGACCGTTGGACAGGGCTACGAGCAGTACTTC. Its protein is CASSMTVGQGYEQYF.